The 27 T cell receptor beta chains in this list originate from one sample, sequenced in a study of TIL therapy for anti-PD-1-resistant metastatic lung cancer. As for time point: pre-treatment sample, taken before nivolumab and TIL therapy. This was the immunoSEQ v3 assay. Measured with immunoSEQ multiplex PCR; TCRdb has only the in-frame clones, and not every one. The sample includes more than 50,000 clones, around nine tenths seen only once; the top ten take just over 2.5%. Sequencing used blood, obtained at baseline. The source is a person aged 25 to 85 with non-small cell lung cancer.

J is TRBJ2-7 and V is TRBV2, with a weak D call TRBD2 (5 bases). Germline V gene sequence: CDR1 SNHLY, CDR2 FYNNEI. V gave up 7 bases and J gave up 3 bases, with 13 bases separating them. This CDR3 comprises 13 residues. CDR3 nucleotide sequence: TGTGCCAGCACCCTCGGACGGGACTACGAGCAGTACTTC. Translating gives CASTLGRDYEQYF.

The CDR3 nucleotides read TGTGCCAGCAGTCCCGCTTGGCTAGCGGGCTACAATGAGCAGTTCTTC. This sequence encodes CASSPAWLAGYNEQFF. The chain has TRBV14 and TRBJ2-1; 8 nucleotides align to TRBD2. The junction had 10 bases not matched to a gene; V was cut back by 6 bases and J by 3 bases. Germline V lookup: CDR1 SGHDN, CDR2 FVKESK. The CDR3 runs to 16 residues.

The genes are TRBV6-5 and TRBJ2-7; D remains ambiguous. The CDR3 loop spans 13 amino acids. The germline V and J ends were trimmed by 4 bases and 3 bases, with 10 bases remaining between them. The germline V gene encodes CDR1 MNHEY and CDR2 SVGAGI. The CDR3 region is CASSFEASYEQYF. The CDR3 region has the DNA TGTGCCAGCAGTTTCGAAGCGAGCTACGAGCAGTACTTC.

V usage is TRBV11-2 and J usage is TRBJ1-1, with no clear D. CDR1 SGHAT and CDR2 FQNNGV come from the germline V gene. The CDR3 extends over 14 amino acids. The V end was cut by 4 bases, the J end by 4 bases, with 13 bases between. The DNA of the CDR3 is TGTGCCAGCAGCTCTGAGGGCTCGGTCACTGAAGCTTTCTTT. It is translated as CASSSEGSVTEAFF.

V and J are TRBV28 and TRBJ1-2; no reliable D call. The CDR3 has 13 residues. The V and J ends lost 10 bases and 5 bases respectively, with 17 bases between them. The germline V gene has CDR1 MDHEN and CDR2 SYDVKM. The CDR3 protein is CATPGGEGYGYTF. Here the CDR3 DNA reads TGTGCCACCCCTGGAGGAGAAGGGTATGGCTACACCTTC.

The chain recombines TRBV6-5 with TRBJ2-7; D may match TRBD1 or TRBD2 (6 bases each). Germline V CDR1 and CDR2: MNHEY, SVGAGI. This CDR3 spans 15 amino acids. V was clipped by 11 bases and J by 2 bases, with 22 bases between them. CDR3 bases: TGTGCCGTCCTTTCATGGGGGGCCAACACCTACGAGCAGTACTTC. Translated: CAVLSWGANTYEQYF.

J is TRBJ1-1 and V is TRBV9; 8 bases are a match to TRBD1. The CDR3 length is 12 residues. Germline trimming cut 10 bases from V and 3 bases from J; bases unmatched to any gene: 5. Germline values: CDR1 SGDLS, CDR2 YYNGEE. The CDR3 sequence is CASQGADTEAFF. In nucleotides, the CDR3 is TGTGCCTCCCAGGGGGCGGACACTGAAGCTTTCTTT.

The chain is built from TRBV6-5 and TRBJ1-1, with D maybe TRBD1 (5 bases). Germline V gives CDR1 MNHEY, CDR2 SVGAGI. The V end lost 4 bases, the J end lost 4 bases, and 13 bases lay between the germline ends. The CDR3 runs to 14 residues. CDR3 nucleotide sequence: TGTGCCAGCAGTTCCACGCAGGGAACCACTGAAGCTTTCTTT. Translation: CASSSTQGTTEAFF.

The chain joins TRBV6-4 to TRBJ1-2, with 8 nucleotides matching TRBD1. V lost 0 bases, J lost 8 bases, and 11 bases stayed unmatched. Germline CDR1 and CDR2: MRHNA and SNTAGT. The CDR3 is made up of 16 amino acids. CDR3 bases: TGTGCCAGCAGTGACTCCTTACAGGGGGATCGGGAAGGCTACACCTTC. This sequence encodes CASSDSLQGDREGYTF.

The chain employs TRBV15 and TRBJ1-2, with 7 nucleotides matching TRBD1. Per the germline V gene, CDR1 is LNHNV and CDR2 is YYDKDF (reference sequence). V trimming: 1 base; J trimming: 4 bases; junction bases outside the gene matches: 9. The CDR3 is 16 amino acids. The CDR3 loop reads CATSRGRQGDLYGYTF. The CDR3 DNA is TGTGCCACCAGCAGAGGAAGACAGGGAGACCTCTATGGCTACACCTTC.

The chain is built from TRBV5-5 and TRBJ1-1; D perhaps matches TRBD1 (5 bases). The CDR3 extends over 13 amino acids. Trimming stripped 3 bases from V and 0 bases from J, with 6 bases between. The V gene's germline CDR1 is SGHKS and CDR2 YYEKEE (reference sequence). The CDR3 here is CASSWGLNTEAFF. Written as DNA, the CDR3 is TGTGCCAGCAGCTGGGGACTGAACACTGAAGCTTTCTTT.

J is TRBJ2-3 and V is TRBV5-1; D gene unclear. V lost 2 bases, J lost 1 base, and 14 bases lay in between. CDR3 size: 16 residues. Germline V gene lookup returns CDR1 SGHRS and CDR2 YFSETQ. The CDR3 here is CASSFDGRKRTDTQYF. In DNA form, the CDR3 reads TGCGCCAGCAGCTTCGACGGACGGAAACGCACAGATACGCAGTATTTT.

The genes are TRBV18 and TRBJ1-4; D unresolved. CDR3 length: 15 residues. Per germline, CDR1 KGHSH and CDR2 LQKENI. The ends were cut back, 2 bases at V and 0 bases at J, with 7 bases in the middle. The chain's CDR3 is CASSPEGATNEKLFF. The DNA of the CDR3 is TGTGCCAGCTCACCAGAGGGCGCAACTAATGAAAAACTGTTTTTT.

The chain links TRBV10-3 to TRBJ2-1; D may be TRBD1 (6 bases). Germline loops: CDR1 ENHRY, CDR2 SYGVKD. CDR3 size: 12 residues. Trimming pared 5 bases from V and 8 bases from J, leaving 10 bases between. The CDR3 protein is CAISLQGHEQFF. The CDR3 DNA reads TGTGCCATCAGTCTACAGGGACATGAGCAGTTCTTC.

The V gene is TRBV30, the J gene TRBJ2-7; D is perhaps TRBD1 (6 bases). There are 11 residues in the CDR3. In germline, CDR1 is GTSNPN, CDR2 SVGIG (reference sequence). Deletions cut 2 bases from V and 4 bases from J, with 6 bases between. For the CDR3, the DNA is TGTGCCTGGAGTAGGGGGTACGAGCAGTACTTC. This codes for CAWSRGYEQYF.

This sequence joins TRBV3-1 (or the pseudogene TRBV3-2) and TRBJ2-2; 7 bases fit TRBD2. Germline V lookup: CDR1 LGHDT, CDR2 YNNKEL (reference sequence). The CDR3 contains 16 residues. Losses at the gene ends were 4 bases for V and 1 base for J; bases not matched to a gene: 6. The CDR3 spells CASSPRTRGNTGELFF. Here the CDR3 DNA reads TGTGCCAGCAGCCCCCGGACTAGGGGGAACACCGGGGAGCTGTTTTTT.

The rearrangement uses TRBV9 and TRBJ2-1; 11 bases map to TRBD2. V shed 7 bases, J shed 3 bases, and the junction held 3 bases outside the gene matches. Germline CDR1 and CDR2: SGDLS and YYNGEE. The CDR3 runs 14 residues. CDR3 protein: CASGTSGSYNEQFF. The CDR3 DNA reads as TGTGCCAGCGGAACTAGCGGGAGCTACAATGAGCAGTTCTTC.

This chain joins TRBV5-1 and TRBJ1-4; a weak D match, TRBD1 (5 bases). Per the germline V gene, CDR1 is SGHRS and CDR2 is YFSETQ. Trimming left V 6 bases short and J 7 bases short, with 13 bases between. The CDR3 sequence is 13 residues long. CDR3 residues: CASMEGQGEKLFF. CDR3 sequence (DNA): TGCGCCAGCATGGAGGGCCAGGGTGAAAAACTGTTTTTT.

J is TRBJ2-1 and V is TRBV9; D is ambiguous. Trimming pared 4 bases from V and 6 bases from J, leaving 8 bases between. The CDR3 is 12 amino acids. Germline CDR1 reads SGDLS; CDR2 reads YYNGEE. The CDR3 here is CASSPSGNEQFF. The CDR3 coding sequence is TGTGCCAGCAGCCCCAGTGGCAATGAGCAGTTCTTC.

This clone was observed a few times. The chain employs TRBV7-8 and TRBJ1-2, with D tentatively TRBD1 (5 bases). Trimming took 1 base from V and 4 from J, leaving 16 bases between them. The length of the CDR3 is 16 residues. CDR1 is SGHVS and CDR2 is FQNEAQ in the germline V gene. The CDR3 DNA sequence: TGTGCCAGCAGCTTAGAGGGGCAGGTTGTATCCTATGGCTACACCTTC. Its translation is CASSLEGQVVSYGYTF. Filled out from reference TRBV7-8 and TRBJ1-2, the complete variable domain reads GAGVSQSPRYKVAKRGQDVALRCDPISGHVSLFWYQQALGQGPEFLTYFQNEAQLDKSGLPSDRFFAERPEGSVSTLKIQRTQQEDSAVYLCASSLEGQVVSYGYTFGSGTRLTVV.

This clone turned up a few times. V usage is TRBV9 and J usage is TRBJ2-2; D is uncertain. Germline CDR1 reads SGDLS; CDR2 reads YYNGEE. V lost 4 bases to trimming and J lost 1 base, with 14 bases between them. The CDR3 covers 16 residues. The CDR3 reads CASSPSVWGNTGELFF. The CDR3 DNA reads TGTGCCAGCAGCCCAAGCGTTTGGGGGAACACCGGGGAGCTGTTTTTT.

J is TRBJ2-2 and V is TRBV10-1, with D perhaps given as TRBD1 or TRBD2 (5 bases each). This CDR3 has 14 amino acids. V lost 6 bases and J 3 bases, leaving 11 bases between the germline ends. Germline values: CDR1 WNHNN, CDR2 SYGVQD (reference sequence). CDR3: CASSGTGDTGELFF. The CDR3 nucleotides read TGCGCCAGCAGCGGGACCGGAGACACCGGGGAGCTGTTTTTT.

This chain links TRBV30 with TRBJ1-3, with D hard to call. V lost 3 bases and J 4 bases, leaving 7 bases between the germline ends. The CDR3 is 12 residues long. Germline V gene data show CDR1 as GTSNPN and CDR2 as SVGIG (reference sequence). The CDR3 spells CAWRQTGNTIYF. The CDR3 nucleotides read TGTGCCTGGAGACAGACCGGAAACACCATATATTTT.

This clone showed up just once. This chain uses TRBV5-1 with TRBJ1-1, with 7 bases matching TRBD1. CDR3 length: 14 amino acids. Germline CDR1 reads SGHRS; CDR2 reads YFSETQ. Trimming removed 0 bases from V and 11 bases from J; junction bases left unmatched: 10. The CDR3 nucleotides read TGCGCCAGCAGCTTGGAACGCGCGCAACAGGGGGCTTTCTTT. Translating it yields CASSLERAQQGAFF. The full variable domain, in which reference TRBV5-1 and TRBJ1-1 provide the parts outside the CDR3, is KAGVTQTPRYLIKTRGQQVTLSCSPISGHRSVSWYQQTPGQGLQFLFEYFSETQRNKGNFPGRFSGRQFSNSRSEMNVSTLELGDSALYLCASSLERAQQGAFFGQGTRLTVV.

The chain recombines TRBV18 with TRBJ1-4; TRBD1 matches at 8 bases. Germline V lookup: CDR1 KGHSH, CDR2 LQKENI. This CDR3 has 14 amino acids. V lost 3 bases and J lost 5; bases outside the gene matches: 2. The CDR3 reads CASSPRQGNEKLFF. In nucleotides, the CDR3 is TGTGCCAGCTCACCGAGACAGGGGAATGAAAAACTGTTTTTT.

The chain's CDR3 is CASSYNSNNSPLHF. CDR3 nucleotide sequence: TGTGCCAGCAGTTACAACAGCAACAATTCACCCCTCCACTTT. The chain links TRBV6-5 to TRBJ1-6; D is undetermined. Between the trimmed V and J ends, which lost 2 bases and 7 bases, there was a span of 9 bases. The CDR3 covers 14 residues. The germline gives CDR1 MNHEY, CDR2 SVGAGI.

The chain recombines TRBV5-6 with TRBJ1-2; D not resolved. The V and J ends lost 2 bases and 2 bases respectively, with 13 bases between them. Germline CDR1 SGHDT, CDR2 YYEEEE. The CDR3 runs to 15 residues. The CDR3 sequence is CASSLSPPWNYGYTF. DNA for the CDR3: TGTGCCAGCAGCTTATCTCCCCCCTGGAACTATGGCTACACCTTC.